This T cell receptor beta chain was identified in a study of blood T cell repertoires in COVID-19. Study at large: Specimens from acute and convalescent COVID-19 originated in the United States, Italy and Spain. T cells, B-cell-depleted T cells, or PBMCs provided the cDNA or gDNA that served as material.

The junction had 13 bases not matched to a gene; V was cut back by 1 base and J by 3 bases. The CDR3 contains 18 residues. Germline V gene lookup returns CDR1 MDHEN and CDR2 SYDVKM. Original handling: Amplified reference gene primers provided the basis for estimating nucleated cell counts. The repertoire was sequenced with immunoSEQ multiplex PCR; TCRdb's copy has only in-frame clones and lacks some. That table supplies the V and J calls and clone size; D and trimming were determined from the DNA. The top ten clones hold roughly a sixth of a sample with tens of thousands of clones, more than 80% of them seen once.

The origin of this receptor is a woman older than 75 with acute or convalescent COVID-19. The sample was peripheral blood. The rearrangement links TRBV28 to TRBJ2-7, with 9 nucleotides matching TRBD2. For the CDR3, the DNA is TGTGCCAGCAGTTTATCCCTTAGTAGCGGGGGAAGGGACTACGAGCAGTACTTC. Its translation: CASSLSLSSGGRDYEQYF.